The 26 T cell receptor beta chains below were found in one sample sequenced in a study of blood T cell repertoires in COVID-19. Sequencing was performed with immunoSEQ multiplex PCR; in TCRdb, only in-frame clones are kept and a portion is missing. The table lists 110,000 to 150,000 clones, about 79% of them singletons, with roughly a tenth in the top ten. Sequencing was performed on peripheral blood. The receptor source for this set is a man in his sixties with active or convalescent COVID-19.

The J gene is TRBJ2-2, the V gene TRBV4-3; TRBD2 is a possible D gene (6 bases). The CDR3 has 16 amino acids. V was trimmed by 5 bases and J by 4 bases, leaving 17 bases between them. Germline loops: CDR1 LGHNA, CDR2 YSLEER. The CDR3 sequence is CASSYLGQGGTGELFF. The CDR3 DNA reads as TGCGCCAGCAGCTATCTAGGGCAGGGAGGCACCGGGGAGCTGTTTTTT.

This clone appeared a few times. V gene TRBV28 combines with J gene TRBJ1-1, with TRBD1 matching over 8 bases. The CDR3 length is 14 residues. The V and J ends lost 5 bases and 10 bases, in that order; junction bases with no gene match: 12. Per germline, CDR1 MDHEN and CDR2 SYDVKM. CDR3 nucleotide sequence: TGTGCCAGCAGTATACGACAGGGGTCTTATACAGCTTTCTTT. It translates to CASSIRQGSYTAFF.

The V gene is TRBV7-2, the J gene TRBJ1-6; 9 nucleotides agree with TRBD1. Trimming at V came to 1 base and at J to 7 bases, leaving 5 bases not matched to a gene. The germline gives CDR1 SGHTA, CDR2 FQGNSA. The CDR3 has 16 amino acids. The CDR3 sequence: CASSLVGQGVNSPLHF. The CDR3 region has the DNA TGTGCCAGCAGCTTAGTGGGACAGGGAGTAAATTCACCCCTCCACTTT.

The chain recombines TRBV24-1 with TRBJ1-5; TRBD1 might be the D (6 bases). The V and J ends lost 1 base and 3 bases respectively, with 15 bases between them. The germline V gene encodes CDR1 KGHDR and CDR2 SFDVKD. This CDR3 is 17 amino acids long. CDR3 region: CATSDFFQGSDNQPQHF. CDR3 nucleotide sequence: TGTGCCACCAGTGATTTCTTCCAGGGGTCGGACAATCAGCCCCAGCATTTT.

Written as DNA, the CDR3 is TGTGCCAGCAGTCCTTCAGAATTTTATGGCTACACCTTC. The encoded protein is CASSPSEFYGYTF. This chain joins TRBV12-3 or TRBV12-4 and TRBJ1-2; no clear D gene. There are 13 residues in the CDR3. Trimming pared 5 bases from V and 5 bases from J, leaving 12 bases between.

This chain uses TRBV7-2 with TRBJ2-1; a possible D gene is TRBD2 (6 bases). Germline V gives CDR1 SGHTA, CDR2 FQGNSA. CDR3 size: 15 residues. V lost 1 base and J lost 5, with 12 bases in between. The CDR3 is CASSLEQAGNNEQFF. The DNA of the CDR3 is TGTGCCAGCAGCTTAGAACAAGCGGGTAACAATGAGCAGTTCTTC.

This sequence joins TRBV19 and TRBJ2-1; TRBD1 agrees at 11 bases. Germline V gene sequence: CDR1 LNHDA, CDR2 SQIVND (reference sequence). V dropped 2 bases and J dropped 3; count of bases not matched to a gene: 6. The CDR3 has 17 amino acids. The chain's CDR3 is CASSIMPGQGGYNEQFF. In DNA, the CDR3 is TGTGCCAGTAGTATAATGCCGGGACAGGGGGGCTACAATGAGCAGTTCTTC.

V and J are TRBV3-1 (or the pseudogene TRBV3-2) and TRBJ2-1; TRBD2 matches at 9 bases. The J segment lost 13 bases and the V segment lost 1 base, leaving 8 bases of the junction unmatched. The germline V gene encodes CDR1 LGHDT and CDR2 YNNKEL (reference sequence). This CDR3 has 14 amino acids. The chain's CDR3 is CASSQVQARGGQFF. In DNA, the CDR3 is TGTGCCAGCAGCCAAGTCCAGGCGCGGGGGGGCCAGTTCTTC.

This chain joins TRBV6-5 and TRBJ2-4; D is ambiguous. The germline V and J ends were trimmed by 5 bases and 3 bases, with 5 bases remaining between them. The CDR3 runs to 12 residues. The germline V gene encodes CDR1 MNHEY and CDR2 SVGAGI. In DNA form, the CDR3 reads TGTGCCAGCAGTAGCGTCAAAAACATTCAGTACTTC. It is translated as CASSSVKNIQYF.

The genes are TRBV5-4 and TRBJ2-1; TRBD1 agrees at 8 bases. J gave up 4 bases and V 2 bases, and 2 bases lay outside the gene matches. This CDR3 comprises 14 residues. Germline lookup yields CDR1 SGHNT and CDR2 YYREEE (reference sequence). The CDR3 loop is CASSLWTGYNEQFF. DNA of the CDR3: TGTGCCAGCAGCTTATGGACAGGGTACAATGAGCAGTTCTTC.

The genes are TRBV6-5 and TRBJ1-6; D gene unclear. Per germline, CDR1 MNHEY and CDR2 SVGAGI. This CDR3 is built from 13 residues. Trimming took off 6 bases at V and 5 bases at J, with 8 bases between the two ends. The CDR3 sequence is CASRIGDNSPLHF. The CDR3 DNA is TGTGCCAGCAGAATCGGGGATAATTCACCCCTCCACTTT.

The genes are TRBV15 and TRBJ1-4, with 7 bases identical to TRBD1. Per the germline V gene, CDR1 is LNHNV and CDR2 is YYDKDF (reference sequence). The CDR3 has 18 residues. The V and J ends lost 1 base and 7 bases, in that order; junction bases with no gene match: 15. The CDR3 DNA reads as TGTGCCACCAGCAGAGTACCCTTTGGCAGGGGGTCGGGTGAAAAACTGTTTTTT. It is translated as CATSRVPFGRGSGEKLFF.

The chain uses TRBV6-5 and TRBJ1-5; D is ambiguous. This CDR3 is built from 13 residues. Trimming removed 2 bases at V and 7 bases at J, with 9 bases between. In germline, CDR1 is MNHEY, CDR2 SVGAGI. The CDR3 here is CASSYRVLQPQHF. CDR3 sequence (DNA): TGTGCCAGCAGTTACCGGGTATTACAGCCCCAGCATTTT.

The count of this clone is one. This sequence joins TRBV5-6 and TRBJ2-7, with D maybe TRBD2 (6 bases). The CDR3 covers 15 residues. V was cut by 4 bases and J by 2 bases, with 16 bases left in between. CDR1 is SGHDT and CDR2 is YYEEEE in the germline V gene. The CDR3 coding sequence is TGTGCCAGCAGCCCCCTGAGAGGCGGGACCTACGAGCAGTACGTC. Amino acid sequence: CASSPLRGGTYEQYV.

The chain is built from TRBV4-3 and TRBJ1-2; a weak D match, TRBD1 (5 bases). CDR1 and CDR2 (germline): LGHNA, YSLEER. The CDR3 is 13 residues long. V shed 3 bases and J shed 7 bases, with 12 bases lying between them. The DNA for the CDR3 is TGCGCCAGCAGCCACCCCGGGGGGGGTGGCTACACCTTC. This codes for CASSHPGGGGYTF.

The genes are TRBV7-8 and TRBJ2-1, with 11 bases that match TRBD2. Germline V CDR1 and CDR2: SGHVS, FQNEAQ. Trimming cost V 5 bases and J 7 bases; bases outside gene matches: 10. This CDR3 comprises 16 residues. The CDR3 here is CASSQRLAGGWNEQFF. CDR3 nucleotide sequence: TGTGCCAGCAGCCAGCGTCTAGCGGGAGGTTGGAATGAGCAGTTCTTC.

J is TRBJ1-1 and V is TRBV6-5, with 8 bases matching TRBD1. Germline CDR1 reads MNHEY; CDR2 reads SVGAGI. The CDR3 covers 13 residues. The J segment lost 4 bases and the V segment lost 5 bases, leaving 3 bases of the junction unmatched. In DNA form, the CDR3 reads TGTGCCAGCAGTCAAACAGGGGGCACTGAAGCTTTCTTT. Translated: CASSQTGGTEAFF.

This chain joins TRBV11-2 and TRBJ2-4; D is perhaps TRBD2 (5 bases). The V gene lost 5 bases and the J gene lost 3 bases, with 17 bases spanning the gap. Germline V gene sequence: CDR1 SGHAT, CDR2 FQNNGV. The CDR3 has 16 amino acids. DNA of the CDR3: TGTGCCAGCAGCGCCGCAAACCGCGGACTCAAAAACATTCAGTACTTC. Its protein is CASSAANRGLKNIQYF.

The V gene is TRBV11-2, the J gene TRBJ2-3; D not certain. The germline gives CDR1 SGHAT, CDR2 FQNNGV. The CDR3 extends over 18 amino acids. Deletions cut 3 bases from V and 6 bases from J, with 25 bases between. CDR3 sequence: CASSLYLRIGTNTDTQYF. The CDR3 DNA follows: TGTGCCAGCAGCTTGTATTTACGGATAGGAACTAATACGGATACGCAGTATTTT.

V usage is TRBV7-9 and J usage is TRBJ1-1; the D gene is possibly TRBD1 (5 bases). CDR3 length: 14 residues. V lost 4 bases and J 0 bases, leaving 9 bases between the germline ends. Germline CDR1 and CDR2: SEHNR and FQNEAQ (reference sequence). The CDR3 DNA reads as TGTGCCAGCAGCTGGGGGACTCTGAACACTGAAGCTTTCTTT. It codes for CASSWGTLNTEAFF.

The chain couples TRBV7-9 to TRBJ1-3; D is uncertain. CDR1 is SEHNR and CDR2 is FQNEAQ in the germline V gene (reference sequence). The CDR3 totals 14 residues. With 1 base removed from V and 4 bases from J, the gap between germline ends came to 8 bases. The CDR3 region has the DNA TGTGCCAGCAGCTTAGTTTTACAGGGAAACACCATATATTTT. Translating gives CASSLVLQGNTIYF.

This chain links TRBV11-2 with TRBJ2-7; D is unresolved. V was shortened by 3 bases and J by 2 bases, with 8 bases between the two germline ends. Germline V gives CDR1 SGHAT, CDR2 FQNNGV. The CDR3 length is 13 residues. The CDR3 sequence: CASSFSLPYEQYV. In DNA form, the CDR3 reads TGTGCCAGCAGCTTTAGCCTGCCCTACGAGCAGTACGTC.

This chain joins TRBV7-2 and TRBJ1-2, with TRBD1 identical over 10 bases. In germline, CDR1 is SGHTA, CDR2 FQGNSA. The CDR3 has 15 amino acids. Trimming removed 3 bases from V and 8 bases from J; junction bases left unmatched: 9. Written as DNA, the CDR3 is TGTGCCAGCAGCTTTTCGACAGGGGGCCTCAACGGCTACACCTTC. This codes for CASSFSTGGLNGYTF.

V and J are TRBV28 and TRBJ2-7; 10 bases fit TRBD2. The V gene end was trimmed by 5 bases and the J gene end by 5 bases; junction bases not matched to a gene: 6. CDR1 is MDHEN and CDR2 is SYDVKM in the germline V gene. The CDR3 totals 14 residues. In DNA form, the CDR3 reads TGTGCCAGCAGTGGCAGCGGGAGGGCCAACGAGCAGTACGTC. The encoded protein is CASSGSGRANEQYV.

The chain carries TRBV3-1 (or the pseudogene TRBV3-2) and TRBJ2-7, with TRBD2 matching 10 bases. V trimming: 0 bases; J trimming: 1 base; junction bases outside the gene matches: 9. This CDR3 has 18 residues. Germline V CDR1 and CDR2: LGHDT, YNNKEL (reference sequence). In nucleotides, the CDR3 is TGTGCCAGCAGCCAAGAGGGCCCACTAGCGGGACTATCCTACGAGCAGTACGTC. This gives the protein CASSQEGPLAGLSYEQYV.

CDR3 loop: CASSLALYSEAFF. The CDR3 nucleotides are TGTGCCAGCAGCTTAGCCCTTTACTCTGAAGCTTTCTTT. J is TRBJ1-1 and V is TRBV11-2, with D unresolved. Germline CDR1 reads SGHAT; CDR2 reads FQNNGV. V was cut by 1 base and J by 6 bases, with 9 bases left in between. The CDR3 is 13 amino acids.